A selection of T cell receptor beta chains follows, all from one sample in a study of CD8 T cells in ankylosing spondylitis. TCRdb used MiXCR to reprocess the 5' RACE reads, holding one entry per CDR3 protein. The data show 670,000 or so distinct CDR3 sequences, 15% to 20% seen once. Sequencing input: blood, either unsorted or a sorted T cell fraction (not recorded which). The receptor set was obtained from a male donor with ankylosing spondylitis. Each CDR3 is given with its conserved first and last residue. D genes are given only for firm matches. Clone sizes are given selectively: once, few, many, or a class where the clone is expanded.

>-|TRBV29-1|-|TRBJ2-7
CSVEDIGYEQYF
TGCAGCGTTGAAGATATCGGTTACGAGCAGTACTTC
>-|TRBV20-1|-|TRBJ1-1
CSATLGTNTEAFF
TGCAGTGCTACCCTGGGGACGAACACTGAAGCTTTCTTT
>-|TRBV7-6|few|TRBJ2-3
CASSPRKQGTDTQYF
TGTGCCAGCAGCCCCCGGAAGCAGGGGACAGATACGCAGTATTTT
>TRBD1|TRBV13|-|TRBJ1-2
CASSRDRGRVGYTF
TGTGCCAGCAGCCGAGACAGGGGGCGCGTTGGCTACACCTTC
>-|TRBV11-3|-|TRBJ2-7
CASSSKALEQYF
TGTGCCAGCAGCTCCAAAGCCCTCGAGCAGTACTTC
>-|TRBV5-3|-|TRBJ2-2
CARSLGLVTGELFF
TGTGCCAGGAGCTTGGGGCTAGTCACCGGGGAGCTGTTTTTT
>-|TRBV2|few|TRBJ1-5
CASAQGGNQPQHF
TGTGCCAGCGCCCAAGGGGGCAATCAGCCCCAGCATTTT
>TRBD1|TRBV24-1|few|TRBJ2-3
CATNSGQGGSPDTQYF
TGTGCCACCAACTCCGGACAGGGCGGCTCTCCAGATACGCAGTATTTT
>TRBD2|TRBV20-1|few|TRBJ2-1
CSARRGSVNEQFF
TGCAGTGCCAGACGCGGGAGTGTAAATGAGCAGTTCTTC
>-|TRBV5-5|-|TRBJ2-1
CASSLGGARYNEQFF
TGTGCCAGCAGCTTAGGGGGGGCTAGGTACAATGAGCAGTTCTTC
>TRBD1|TRBV3-1|-|TRBJ2-1
CASSQGGQGAGEQFF
TGTGCCAGCAGCCAAGGGGGACAGGGGGCCGGAGAGCAGTTCTTC
>-|TRBV6-5|many|TRBJ2-7
CASTFSSGYSYEQYF
TGTGCCAGCACTTTTTCGTCAGGTTACTCCTACGAGCAGTACTTC
>TRBD1|TRBV7-2|-|TRBJ2-7
CASSSTGWYEQYF
TGTGCCAGCAGCTCGACAGGGTGGTACGAGCAGTACTTC
>-|TRBV7-2|few|TRBJ2-7
CASSLATGASYEQYF
TGTGCCAGCAGCTTAGCGACGGGAGCTTCGTACGAGCAGTACTTC
>-|TRBV29-1|few|TRBJ1-1
CSVDLPSGHTEAFF
TGCAGCGTTGACTTGCCATCTGGCCACACTGAAGCTTTCTTT
>-|TRBV7-2|-|TRBJ1-1
CASSLRRSGTGYTWGTEAFF
TGTGCCAGCAGCTTAAGGCGCTCGGGAACAGGTTATACCTGGGGGACTGAAGCTTTCTTT
>TRBD1|TRBV5-1|few|TRBJ1-3
CASRPDRGPGNTIYF
TGCGCCAGCAGACCAGACAGGGGGCCTGGAAACACCATATATTTT
>-|TRBV7-2|-|TRBJ2-3
CASSWGTTDTQYF
TGTGCCAGCAGCTGGGGGACCACAGATACGCAGTATTTT
>TRBD1|TRBV7-9|few|TRBJ2-7
CASSRDRLSYEQYF
TGTGCCAGCAGCAGGGACAGGCTCTCCTACGAGCAGTACTTC
>-|TRBV7-3|once|TRBJ2-6
CASTQSGANVLTF
TGTGCCAGCACCCAGTCTGGGGCCAACGTCCTGACTTTC
>-|TRBV29-1|-|TRBJ1-1
CSVEAWGTEAFF
TGCAGCGTTGAAGCTTGGGGCACTGAAGCTTTCTTT
>TRBD1|TRBV7-9|few|TRBJ1-2
CASSLVGQGANYGYTF
TGTGCCAGCAGCTTAGTTGGACAGGGGGCTAACTATGGCTACACCTTC
>-|TRBV18|-|TRBJ2-2
CASSQDSGNTGELFF
TGTGCCAGCTCACAAGACTCAGGGAACACCGGGGAGCTGTTTTTT
>TRBD2|TRBV19|few|TRBJ2-5
CASGGLAEGKTQYF
TGTGCCAGTGGGGGACTAGCTGAGGGAAAGACCCAGTACTTC
>TRBD2|TRBV29-1|-|TRBJ2-3
CSVAASGPTDTQYF
TGCAGCGTTGCGGCTAGCGGGCCCACAGATACGCAGTATTTT
>-|TRBV12-3/TRBV12-4|many|TRBJ1-1
CASSLEIVGAFF
TGTGCCAGCAGTTTAGAGATTGTAGGAGCTTTCTTT
>TRBD2|TRBV12-3/TRBV12-4|-|TRBJ2-7
CASSLRASGTNYEQYF
TGTGCCAGCAGTTTAAGGGCTAGCGGAACCAACTACGAGCAGTACTTC
>TRBD1|TRBV6-2/TRBV6-3|-|TRBJ1-5
CASSPGGMGNQPQHF
TGTGCCAGCAGCCCAGGGGGCATGGGCAATCAGCCCCAGCATTTT
>-|TRBV20-1|-|TRBJ2-3
CSAPTPDTQYF
TGCAGTGCTCCCACCCCAGATACGCAGTATTTT
>TRBD1|TRBV5-1|-|TRBJ2-7
CASSGTGEYEQYF
TGCGCCAGCAGCGGGACAGGGGAATACGAGCAGTACTTC
>TRBD2|TRBV2|-|TRBJ2-7
CARTTSGGSYEQYF
TGTGCCAGGACGACTAGCGGGGGATCCTACGAGCAGTACTTC
>-|TRBV20-1|-|TRBJ1-4
CSARGTQLIGKLFF
TGCAGTGCTAGGGGGACTCAACTAATAGGAAAACTGTTTTTT
>-|TRBV7-9|once|TRBJ1-2
CASSPSTGIGGYTF
TGTGCCAGCAGCCCCAGTACGGGCATAGGGGGCTACACCTTC
>-|TRBV6-5|-|TRBJ1-4
CASSYSTVNEKLFF
TGTGCCAGCAGTTACTCGACAGTAAATGAAAAACTGTTTTTT
>TRBD2|TRBV5-6|once|TRBJ2-3
CASSRRASGGFYGTDTQYF
TGTGCCAGCAGCCGGAGGGCTAGCGGGGGTTTTTATGGCACAGATACGCAGTATTTT
>TRBD2|TRBV4-1|few|TRBJ2-3
CASRDRGGPYSTDTQYF
TGCGCCAGCAGGGACCGCGGGGGGCCATATAGCACAGATACGCAGTATTTT
>TRBD2|TRBV9|-|TRBJ2-7
CASSTAGGPSYEQYF
TGTGCCAGCAGTACAGCGGGGGGGCCGTCCTACGAGCAGTACTTC
>TRBD2|TRBV7-9|few|TRBJ2-5
CASSLSSGREETQYF
TGTGCCAGCAGCCTCTCTAGCGGGAGGGAAGAGACCCAGTACTTC
>-|TRBV9|few|TRBJ2-3
CASSPLYLSTDTQYF
TGTGCCAGCAGCCCCCTTTATCTGAGCACAGATACGCAGTATTTT
>-|TRBV4-1|many|TRBJ2-1
CASSQAVGNNEQFF
TGCGCCAGCAGCCAAGCGGTCGGGAACAATGAGCAGTTCTTC
>-|TRBV20-1|-|TRBJ1-5
CSARALDRQPQHF
TGCAGTGCTAGAGCATTGGATCGCCAGCCCCAGCATTTT
>-|TRBV20-1|few|TRBJ1-4
CSATSGDREKLFF
TGCAGTGCTACAAGCGGGGACCGTGAAAAACTGTTTTTT
>-|TRBV6-2/TRBV6-3|-|TRBJ2-6
CASSYSTAPASSGANVLTF
TGTGCCAGCAGTTACTCGACGGCTCCCGCAAGCTCTGGGGCCAACGTCCTGACTTTC
>TRBD1|TRBV7-3|-|TRBJ2-5
CASSLGPPNRGEGTQYF
TGTGCCAGCAGCTTAGGCCCCCCTAACAGGGGCGAAGGGACCCAGTACTTC